The 3 T cell receptor beta chains presented below share a single source sample, sequenced in a study of Graves' ophthalmopathy and Graves' hyperthyroidism. TCR beta CDR3 amplification used RNA transcripts. Amplification began with first-round RT-PCR using HTBI primers, then second-round multiplex PCR was performed. Via MiXCR, TCRdb re-called the multiplex PCR reads, giving one row per CDR3 protein. The data contain around 1,200,000 distinct CDR3 sequences, 36% of them singletons. The sample consisted of peripheral blood or thyroid tissue (not recorded which). The source is an adult man with Graves' hyperthyroidism.

This chain joins TRBV7-2 and TRBJ2-7, with 7 bases aligning to TRBD2. CDR3 size: 11 residues. CDR1 and CDR2 from the germline V gene are SGHTA and FQGNSA. The trim removed 11 bases at V and 4 bases at J, leaving 5 bases unmatched. CDR3 sequence reads: CAVSGFYEQYF. CDR3 in DNA: TGTGCCGTTAGCGGGTTTTACGAGCAGTACTTC. Full variable domain (outside the CDR3, taken from reference TRBV7-2 and TRBJ2-7): GAGVSQSPSNKVTEKGKDVELRCDPISGHTALYWYRQSLGQGLEFLIYFQGNSAPDKSGLPSDRFSAERTGGSVSTLTIQRTQQEDSAVYLCAVSGFYEQYFGPGTRLTVT.

The V gene is TRBV9, the J gene TRBJ1-2; 7 bases are shared with TRBD1. Germline-derived CDR1 and CDR2 are SGDLS and YYNGEE. This CDR3 is 15 amino acids long. V shed 4 bases and J 3 bases; nucleotides not matched to a gene: 9. CDR3 amino acids: CASSPGQDGDYGYTF. The CDR3 region has the DNA TGTGCCAGCAGCCCAGGACAGGACGGGGACTATGGCTACACCTTC.

This clonotype was counted only a few times. V usage is TRBV20-1 and J usage is TRBJ2-7, with D possibly being TRBD2 (6 bases). Looked up from germline, CDR1 is DFQATT and CDR2 is SNEGSKA (reference sequence). This CDR3 is built from 14 residues. The V end lost 1 base, the J end lost 5 bases, and 15 bases lay between the germline ends. The CDR3 DNA sequence: TGCAGTGCTAGAGCACCGCGGGGTTTTGACGAGCAGTACTTC. Its protein is CSARAPRGFDEQYF.